The rows below give T cell receptor beta chains drawn from one sample of a study of cytomegalovirus exposure and HLA in healthy donors. TCRdb keeps only in-frame clones here, not all; method: immunoSEQ multiplex PCR. The sample includes fewer than 200,000 clones, roughly 67% of them seen just once. The sequencing input was PBMCs. These receptors were collected from a woman aged 18-29 years in good health and CMV-seropositive. Each CDR3 is given without its conserved first and last residue. Rows give clone size only sometimes, using once, few, many, or a class for an expanded clone.

size: .; V: TRBV23-1; J: TRBJ2-3; CDR3: ASSQTSAGDTQY
size: .; V: TRBV7-2; J: TRBJ1-1; CDR3: ASSQTGVTEAF
size: .; V: TRBV19; J: .; CDR3: ASSNGGDEQY
size: .; V: TRBV6-6; J: TRBJ1-3; CDR3: ASSATGPSGNTIY
size: few; V: TRBV7-3; J: TRBJ2-7; CDR3: ASSRDFAGGEQY
size: .; V: TRBV6-1; J: TRBJ1-6; CDR3: ASSEAPQGNSPLH
size: once; V: TRBV11-2; J: .; CDR3: ASSFSGGAAYEQY
size: .; V: TRBV9; J: TRBJ2-1; CDR3: ASSVDVREQF
size: few; V: TRBV4-3; J: TRBJ2-1; CDR3: ASSQGPPGLAGLLTYNEQF
size: .; V: TRBV18; J: TRBJ2-1; CDR3: ASSLEGSSYNEQF
size: .; V: TRBV7-2; J: TRBJ1-1; CDR3: ASSLVLAGAREAF
size: .; V: TRBV6-4; J: TRBJ1-6; CDR3: ASSEFGQGNSPLH
size: .; V: TRBV6-6; J: TRBJ2-1; CDR3: ASSQLAGVNEQF
size: .; V: TRBV10-3; J: TRBJ1-5; CDR3: AISESTSPPQAQH
size: .; V: TRBV7-8; J: TRBJ1-2; CDR3: ASSLGPGNYGYT
size: .; V: TRBV7-8; J: TRBJ2-1; CDR3: ASRGWGRTYNEQF
size: .; V: TRBV27; J: TRBJ2-7; CDR3: ASSPGITVYEQY
size: .; V: TRBV30; J: TRBJ2-5; CDR3: AWSVMEGAGETQY
size: .; V: TRBV30; J: TRBJ1-1; CDR3: AWSRSHEAF
size: .; V: TRBV29-1; J: TRBJ1-1; CDR3: SVARSAFEAF
size: .; V: TRBV11-2; J: TRBJ2-7; CDR3: ASSLPGLIVEQY
size: .; V: TRBV2; J: TRBJ1-2; CDR3: ASSEWSGEQRGYT
size: .; V: TRBV28; J: TRBJ2-7; CDR3: ASIGTFTYEQY
size: .; V: TRBV7-2; J: TRBJ2-3; CDR3: ASRRIRGTIADTQY
size: .; V: TRBV2; J: .; CDR3: ASSPTVTPYEQY
size: .; V: TRBV18; J: TRBJ1-5; CDR3: ASSPTGWNKPQH
size: few; V: TRBV6-5; J: TRBJ1-1; CDR3: ASSYRTGFGDTEAF
size: .; V: TRBV6-6; J: TRBJ1-1; CDR3: ASSYVGRMNTEAF
size: .; V: TRBV5-6; J: TRBJ2-7; CDR3: ASSRDYISYEQY
size: .; V: TRBV23-1; J: TRBJ1-5; CDR3: ASSQWGRTEPDQPQH
size: .; V: TRBV7-2; J: TRBJ2-7; CDR3: ASSSTTSLYEQY
size: few; V: TRBV4-1; J: TRBJ2-7; CDR3: ASSHGRTGNYEQY
size: .; V: TRBV9; J: TRBJ1-1; CDR3: ACSLRVGGAGITEAF
size: few; V: TRBV5-5; J: TRBJ1-2; CDR3: ASSLRTSDGYT
size: .; V: TRBV5-6; J: TRBJ2-7; CDR3: ASSLGSGGYEQY
size: once; V: TRBV4-1; J: TRBJ2-1; CDR3: ASSQDGLAGDSYNEQF
size: .; V: TRBV2; J: TRBJ1-4; CDR3: ASSLFVLLNEKLF
size: .; V: TRBV30; J: TRBJ2-2; CDR3: AWKLNRKYTGELF
size: .; V: TRBV19; J: TRBJ2-1; CDR3: ASSMKVGSSYNEQF
size: .; V: TRBV7-8; J: TRBJ1-5; CDR3: ASSSRQGTTNQPQH
size: .; V: TRBV6-7; J: TRBJ1-2; CDR3: ASSFQTAFNYGYT
size: .; V: TRBV5-4; J: TRBJ2-7; CDR3: ASSVGHTYEQY
size: once; V: TRBV4-1; J: TRBJ2-5; CDR3: ASSPLSLAGGEETQY
size: .; V: TRBV13; J: TRBJ1-3; CDR3: ASSFDRGSGNTIY
size: .; V: TRBV4-2; J: TRBJ2-1; CDR3: ASSQKKGAYNEQF
size: .; V: TRBV4-3; J: TRBJ2-1; CDR3: ASSQDLGQSSYNEQF
size: once; V: TRBV7-9; J: TRBJ1-2; CDR3: ASSGTAYYGYT
size: .; V: TRBV7-9; J: .; CDR3: ASSPTGAKSYEQY
size: .; V: TRBV19; J: TRBJ1-1; CDR3: ASKPGQVNTEAF
size: .; V: TRBV6-5; J: .; CDR3: ASSLLGSEQY
size: .; V: TRBV6-5; J: TRBJ2-7; CDR3: ASSDTYEQY